The 11 T cell receptor beta chains given below trace back to one sample, sequenced in a study of blood T cells in healthy people across ages. Combining a sample-barcoded 5' primer with a J-beta primer mix, a second PCR ran for about 7 to 11 cycles. TCRdb processed the 5' RACE reads anew with MiXCR; each CDR3 protein has one entry. The sample holds hundreds of thousands of distinct CDR3 sequences; roughly 50% are singletons and the top ten take about 42%. The specimen sequenced was blood. Every receptor here comes from a man older than 75 in good health.

The chain recombines TRBV7-3 with TRBJ2-3; D remains ambiguous. The CDR3 spans 14 residues. V lost 3 bases, J lost 2 bases, and 9 bases lay in between. Germline assignment: CDR1 SGHTA and CDR2 FQGTGA. The CDR3 coding sequence is TGTGCCAGCAGCTTTTTGAGCAACACAGATACGCAGTATTTT. Its translation is CASSFLSNTDTQYF. Supplemented by reference TRBV7-3 and TRBJ2-3, the full variable domain reads GAGVSQTPSNKVTEKGKYVELRCDPISGHTALYWYRQSLGQGPEFLIYFQGTGAADDSGLPNDRFFAVRPEGSVSTLKIQRTERGDSAVYLCASSFLSNTDTQYFGPGTRLTVL.

The sample holds a few counts of this clonotype. The rearrangement joins TRBV20-1 to TRBJ2-1; TRBD1 agrees at 9 bases. V dropped 5 bases and J dropped 7; count of bases not matched to a gene: 15. The CDR3 runs 16 residues. CDR1 and CDR2 from the germline V gene are DFQATT and SNEGSKA (reference sequence). The CDR3: CSARLPRTGVGNEQFF. CDR3 DNA: TGCAGTGCTCGACTGCCACGGACAGGGGTCGGGAATGAGCAGTTCTTC.

The gene calls are TRBV3-1 and TRBJ2-5, with D maybe TRBD2 (5 bases). The tail of the sequence fits TRBJ2-4 better, so the J call may be wrong. The CDR3 has 14 residues. Germline assignment: CDR1 LGHDT and CDR2 YNNKEL (reference sequence). CDR3: CASSQAGGRNIQYF. The CDR3 nucleotides are TGTGCCAGCAGCCAAGCCGGTGGGAGAAACATTCAGTACTTC.

The chain couples TRBV30 to TRBJ2-4; D is undetermined. The closer fit of TRBJ2-7 to the DNA end suggests the J call may be wrong. CDR3 length equals 12 residues. Per germline, CDR1 GTSNPN and CDR2 SVGIG (reference sequence). The CDR3 DNA reads as TGTGCCTGGAGTCCCTCCAGTTACGAGCAGTACTTC. This gives the protein CAWSPSSYEQYF.

CDR3 protein: CASRPQQGAYGYTF. CDR3 nucleotide sequence: TGTGCCAGCCGACCCCAACAGGGGGCCTACGGCTACACCTTC. The chain carries TRBV18 and TRBJ1-2; 9 bases align to TRBD1. CDR1 and CDR2 (germline): KGHSH, LQKENI. V dropped 8 bases and J dropped 8; count of bases not matched to a gene: 12. The CDR3 extends over 14 amino acids.

J is TRBJ2-7 and V is TRBV4-1; TRBD2 matches at 7 bases. The CDR3 consists of 18 residues. Germline assignment: CDR1 MGHRA and CDR2 YSYEKL. The V segment lost 7 bases and the J segment 0 bases; nucleotides outside the gene matches: 18. The CDR3 DNA follows: TGCGCCAGCACCTTGACCTGGGGAGGGACGCCGAGCTCCTACGAGCAGTACTTC. It translates to CASTLTWGGTPSSYEQYF.

The rearrangement links TRBV29-1 to TRBJ2-5, with a weak D call TRBD2 (7 bases). The CDR3 has 12 amino acids. Between the trimmed V and J ends, which lost 7 bases and 11 bases, there was a span of 20 bases. Germline V gives CDR1 SQVTM, CDR2 ANQGSEA. In DNA, the CDR3 is TGCAGCGCTGAGGGGGGGTACAATGAGCAGTACTTC. This sequence encodes CSAEGGYNEQYF. The variable domain in full, completed from reference TRBV29-1 and TRBJ2-5, reads SAVISQKPSRDICQRGTSLTIQCQVDSQVTMMFWYRQQPGQSLTLIATANQGSEATYESGFVIDKFPISRPNLTFSTLTVSNMSPEDSSIYLCSAEGGYNEQYFGPGTRLLVL.

V and J are TRBV2 and TRBJ1-1; 9 nucleotides line up with TRBD1. This CDR3 region has 13 residues. V trimming: 8 bases; J trimming: 4 bases; junction bases outside the gene matches: 5. CDR1 and CDR2 from the germline V gene are SNHLY and FYNNEI. As DNA, the CDR3 is TGTGCCAGCCGAGACAGGGGGTTCACTGAAGCTTTCTTT. It codes for CASRDRGFTEAFF. Complete variable domain (other parts from reference TRBV2 and TRBJ1-1): EPEVTQTPSHQVTQMGQEVILRCVPISNHLYFYWYRQILGQKVEFLVSFYNNEISEKSEIFDDQFSVERPDGSNFTLKIRSTKLEDSAMYFCASRDRGFTEAFFGQGTRLTVV.

The chain combines TRBV20-1 with TRBJ2-1, with D tentatively TRBD2 (6 bases). Per the germline V gene, CDR1 is DFQATT and CDR2 is SNEGSKA (reference sequence). The CDR3 contains 15 residues. Trimming stripped 5 bases from V and 6 bases from J, with 20 bases between. In DNA form, the CDR3 reads TGCAGTGCTGAGGAGGGGACCAGTAAGGTCAATGAGCAGTTCTTC. This gives the protein CSAEEGTSKVNEQFF.

The chain carries TRBV7-9 and TRBJ1-4, with 7 bases matching TRBD1. With V trimmed by 2 bases and J by 5 bases, 5 bases remained unmatched. CDR1 and CDR2 (germline): SEHNR, FQNEAQ (reference sequence). This CDR3 region has 15 residues. The CDR3 protein is CASSLYDRENEKLFF. Here the CDR3 DNA reads TGTGCCAGCAGCTTATACGACAGGGAGAATGAAAAACTGTTTTTT. Together with reference TRBV7-9 and TRBJ1-4, the CDR3 gives the full variable domain: DTGVSQNPRHKITKRGQNVTFRCDPISEHNRLYWYRQTLGQGPEFLTYFQNEAQLEKSRLLSDRFSAERPKGSFSTLEIQRTEQGDSAMYLCASSLYDRENEKLFFGSGTQLSVL.

The chain combines TRBV5-1 with TRBJ2-7, with D possibly matching TRBD2 (6 bases). Germline CDR1 and CDR2: SGHRS and YFSETQ. Trimming stripped 4 bases from V and 5 bases from J, with 16 bases between. The CDR3 loop spans 14 amino acids. Written as DNA, the CDR3 is TGCGCCAGCAGCCCGGGACTCCTACTGGACGAGCAGTACTTC. It yields the protein CASSPGLLLDEQYF. Complete variable domain (other parts from reference TRBV5-1 and TRBJ2-7): KAGVTQTPRYLIKTRGQQVTLSCSPISGHRSVSWYQQTPGQGLQFLFEYFSETQRNKGNFPGRFSGRQFSNSRSEMNVSTLELGDSALYLCASSPGLLLDEQYFGPGTRLTVT.